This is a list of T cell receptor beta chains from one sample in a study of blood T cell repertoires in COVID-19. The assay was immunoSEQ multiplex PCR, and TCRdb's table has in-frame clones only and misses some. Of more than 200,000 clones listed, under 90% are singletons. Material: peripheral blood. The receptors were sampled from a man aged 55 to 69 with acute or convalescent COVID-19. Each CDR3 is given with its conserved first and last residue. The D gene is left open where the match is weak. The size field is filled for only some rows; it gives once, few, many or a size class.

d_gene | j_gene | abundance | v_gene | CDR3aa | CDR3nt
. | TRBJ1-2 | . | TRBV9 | CASSVRDNLSGGYTF | TGTGCCAGCAGCGTCCGGGACAATCTCTCCGGTGGCTACACCTTC
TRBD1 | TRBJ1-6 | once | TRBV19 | CASRVDRGDSPLHF | TGTGCCAGTAGAGTGGACAGGGGAGATTCACCCCTCCACTTT
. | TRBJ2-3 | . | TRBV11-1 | CASSPKGQSDTQYF | TGTGCCAGCAGCCCCAAAGGACAGTCTGATACGCAGTATTTT
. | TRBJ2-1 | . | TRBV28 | CASSPTSLFQGEQFF | TGTGCCAGCAGCCCGACTTCCTTATTCCAGGGTGAGCAGTTCTTC
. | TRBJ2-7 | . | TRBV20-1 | CSASNKGDEQYF | TGCAGTGCTAGTAATAAAGGGGACGAGCAGTACTTC
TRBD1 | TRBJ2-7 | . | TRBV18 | CASSPRTGGYASYEQYF | TGTGCCAGCTCACCTCGGACAGGGGGTTATGCGTCCTACGAGCAGTACTTC
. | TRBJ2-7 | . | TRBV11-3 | CASSLAREREQYF | TGTGCCAGCAGCTTAGCCCGGGAACGCGAGCAGTACTTC
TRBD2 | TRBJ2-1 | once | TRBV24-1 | CATSGALAGGPNEQFF | TGTGCCACCAGTGGCGCCTTGGCGGGAGGGCCCAATGAGCAGTTCTTC
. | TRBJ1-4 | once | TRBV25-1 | CASSEYLVLATNEKLFF | TGTGCCAGCAGTGAATATTTGGTACTTGCAACTAATGAAAAACTGTTTTTT
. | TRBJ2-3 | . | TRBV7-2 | CASSFDYQSTDTQYF | TGTGCCAGCAGCTTCGACTACCAAAGCACAGATACGCAGTATTTT
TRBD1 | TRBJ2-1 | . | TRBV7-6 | CASSLRDRPVHNEQFF | TGTGCCAGCAGCTTACGGGACAGACCGGTTCACAATGAGCAGTTCTTC
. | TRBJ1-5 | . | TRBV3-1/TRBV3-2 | CASSDTWEGNQPQHF | TGTGCCAGCAGCGACACGTGGGAGGGAAATCAGCCCCAGCATTTT
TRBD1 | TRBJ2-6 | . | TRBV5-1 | CASSLEGQVISGANVLTF | TGCGCCAGCAGCTTGGAGGGACAGGTGATCTCTGGGGCCAACGTCCTGACTTTC
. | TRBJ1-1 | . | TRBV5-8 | CASSLDRNTEAFF | TGTGCCAGCAGCTTGGACAGGAACACTGAAGCTTTCTTT
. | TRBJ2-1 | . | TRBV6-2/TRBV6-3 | CASSYLLVGASNEQFF | TGTGCCAGCAGTTACCTACTAGTGGGGGCTTCCAATGAGCAGTTCTTC
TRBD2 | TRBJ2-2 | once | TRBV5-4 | CASSPESLSGRTGELFF | TGTGCCAGCAGCCCGGAAAGCCTTAGCGGGAGAACCGGGGAGCTGTTTTTT
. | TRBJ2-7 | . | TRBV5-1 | CASSGQSYEQYF | TGCGCCAGCAGCGGACAGTCCTACGAGCAGTACTTC
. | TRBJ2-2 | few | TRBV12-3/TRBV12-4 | CASSFRNTGELFF | TGTGCCAGCAGTTTCAGGAACACCGGGGAGCTGTTTTTT
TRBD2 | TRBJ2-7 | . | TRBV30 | CAWSVYLGLAGDEQYF | TGTGCCTGGAGTGTATACCTTGGACTAGCGGGGGACGAGCAGTACTTC
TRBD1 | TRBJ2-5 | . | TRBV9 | CASSASAGTGNIGETQYF | TGTGCCAGCAGCGCCTCTGCCGGGACAGGGAACATCGGAGAGACCCAGTACTTC
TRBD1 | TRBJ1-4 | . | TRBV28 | CASSIPQGATNEKLFF | TGTGCCAGCAGCATTCCACAGGGGGCAACTAATGAAAAACTGTTTTTT
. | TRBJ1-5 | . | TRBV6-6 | CASSWDFTQHF | TGTGCCAGCAGTTGGGACTTCACCCAGCATTTT
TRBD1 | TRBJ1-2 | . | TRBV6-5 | CASSRQGAIYGYTF | TGTGCCAGCAGCCGACAGGGGGCAATCTATGGCTACACCTTC
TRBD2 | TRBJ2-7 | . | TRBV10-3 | CATSFGGAGRDGEQYF | TGTGCCACCTCTTTCGGGGGGGCAGGACGTGATGGAGAGCAGTACTTC
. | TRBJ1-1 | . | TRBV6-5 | CASSPTRTEAFF | TGTGCCAGCAGTCCGACCCGGACAGAAGCTTTCTTT
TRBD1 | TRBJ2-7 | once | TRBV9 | CASSVAWDRTYEQYF | TGTGCCAGCAGCGTAGCTTGGGACAGGACCTACGAGCAGTACTTC
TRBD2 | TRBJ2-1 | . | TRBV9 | CASSVGSGRAGGDEQFF | TGTGCCAGCAGCGTAGGGAGCGGGAGGGCGGGAGGAGATGAGCAGTTCTTC
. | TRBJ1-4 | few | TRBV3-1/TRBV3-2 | CASSQGTGRGITNEKLFF | TGTGCCAGCAGCCAAGGCACGGGACGCGGGATAACTAATGAAAAACTGTTTTTT
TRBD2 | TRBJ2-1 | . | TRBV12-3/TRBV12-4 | CASTTSGEQFF | TGTGCCAGCACGACTAGCGGTGAGCAGTTCTTC
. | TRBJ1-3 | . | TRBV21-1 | CASSKVSGEASGNTIYF | TGTGCCAGCAGCAAAGTGAGTGGGGAGGCCTCTGGAAACACCATATATTTT
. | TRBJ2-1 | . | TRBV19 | CASTALGQGREQFF | TGTGCCAGTACCGCCCTCGGGCAGGGTAGGGAGCAGTTCTTC
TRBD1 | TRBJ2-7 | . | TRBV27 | CASSEGTGVTYEQYF | TGTGCCAGCAGCGAAGGGACAGGGGTGACCTACGAGCAGTACTTC
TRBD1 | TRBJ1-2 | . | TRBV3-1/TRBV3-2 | CASSHRTGGNYGYTF | TGTGCCAGCAGCCATAGGACAGGGGGCAACTATGGCTACACCTTC
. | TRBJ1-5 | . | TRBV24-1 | CATSAGGRSNQPQHF | TGTGCCACCAGTGCCGGAGGACGGAGCAATCAGCCCCAGCATTTT
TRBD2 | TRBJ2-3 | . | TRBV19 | CASRRLAGLDTQYF | TGTGCCAGTAGGAGACTAGCGGGGTTGGATACGCAGTATTTT
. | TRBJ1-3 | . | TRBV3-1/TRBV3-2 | CASSHLVSGGNTIYF | TGTGCCAGCAGCCACCTCGTGTCAGGTGGAAACACCATATATTTT
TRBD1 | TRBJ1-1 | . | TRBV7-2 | CASSHIGQAQGTEAFF | TGTGCCAGCAGCCACATCGGACAGGCGCAGGGCACTGAAGCTTTCTTT
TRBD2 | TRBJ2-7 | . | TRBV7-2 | CASSLEAGEWEQYF | TGTGCCAGCAGCTTAGAAGCGGGAGAATGGGAGCAGTACTTC
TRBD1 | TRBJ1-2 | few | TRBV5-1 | CASSPQGENYGYTF | TGCGCCAGCAGTCCCCAGGGGGAGAACTATGGCTACACCTTC
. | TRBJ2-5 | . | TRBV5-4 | CASSSWGTSETQYF | TGTGCCAGCAGCTCCTGGGGGACAAGTGAGACCCAGTACTTC
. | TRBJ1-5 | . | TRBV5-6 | CASSLAYGQPQHF | TGTGCCAGCAGCTTGGCGTACGGTCAGCCCCAGCATTTT
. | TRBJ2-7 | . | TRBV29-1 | CSGRAGPYEQYF | TGCAGCGGGCGGGCGGGCCCCTACGAGCAGTACTTC
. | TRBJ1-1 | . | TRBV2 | CASSGDENTEAFF | TGTGCCAGCAGCGGAGATGAGAACACTGAAGCTTTCTTT
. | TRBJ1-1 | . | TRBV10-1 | CASSSLPRGEGTEAFF | TGCGCCAGCAGCTCTCTACCCAGGGGTGAGGGCACTGAAGCTTTCTTT
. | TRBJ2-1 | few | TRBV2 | CASNPQTAYNEQFF | TGTGCCAGCAACCCACAGACAGCCTACAATGAGCAGTTCTTC